This T cell receptor beta chain came from a study of CD8+ T cells in alopecia areata. In each case, RNA was isolated and then reverse transcribed into cDNA as the sequencing template. Data came from immunoSEQ multiplex PCR; TCRdb stores just in-frame clones and leaves some out. The data contain over 90,000 clones, approximately 52% of them singletons. Study-wide findings and caveats: Higher clonality than in normal scalp was seen in lesional scalp, especially alopecia totalis/universalis. Scalp sequencing captures resident alphabeta T cells of normal skin too.

This CDR3 is 18 amino acids long. Germline CDR1 and CDR2: SGHAT and FQNNGV. With respect to this clone: Its antigen is undetermined. Its ends do not fully match the called genes, so a read error is possible.

The chain recombines TRBV11-2 with TRBJ2-1; TRBD1 might be the D (5 bases). The sample taken for sequencing was CD4+ T cells sorted from blood. The TCR was taken from a human donor in good health. DNA of the CDR3: TGTGCCACCAGCCCCCTTACCCGGACATTGAGCTCCTACAATGAGCAGTTCTTC. It encodes CATSPLTRTLSSYNEQFF.